This is a list of T cell receptor beta chains from one sample in a study of T-cell memory formation after mild COVID-19. TCRdb processed the 5' RACE reads anew with MiXCR; each CDR3 protein has one entry. The table has about 410,000 distinct CDR3 sequences, 20% to 30% seen once. Sequenced material: PBMCs or a T cell subset sorted from them (not recorded which). The receptors originated from an adult woman who had mild COVID-19 (a few samples of this study predate the infection). Cell type and time point are not known. Each CDR3 is given without its conserved first and last residue.

TRBV11-2 ASSLGPSGRADEQF
TRBV11-3 ASSFNIAYEQY
TRBV5-1 ASSLASGSYNEQF
TRBV5-1 ASSLSGTPNEKLF
TRBV10-3 AIRGQGLSPLH
TRBV29-1 SVEEHPGQGTNYGYT
TRBV30 AWSVSGPTYEQY
TRBV16 ASSQGTEQY
TRBV6-1 ASRLPPGLAVGLLDTQY
TRBV7-3 ASSPRQGGEQY
TRBV20-1 SARSIAGVGDTQY
TRBV12-3/TRBV12-4 ASSRTSGGIYTDTQY
TRBV11-2 ASSPWIARDTQY
TRBV2 ASILSNTGELF
TRBV5-6 ASIKYYQETQY
TRBV12-3/TRBV12-4 ASSSPPGGDYGYT
TRBV30 AWSEVTRNTGELF
TRBV24-1 ATSVGGSATGELF
TRBV27 ASSVGPTPNTEAF
TRBV30 AWSAGTSSV
TRBV15 ATSRVIAAGFTDTQY
TRBV5-1 ASSRAASYTGELF
TRBV7-8 ASSLLGGLASEKLF
TRBV25-1 ASGTPEQF
TRBV3-1 ASSTGANVLT
TRBV5-6 ASSLRTGVPDTQY
TRBV20-1 SAAGTRDEQY
TRBV5-6 ASSFQQGNEQY
TRBV5-1 ASRPGTSGTTSDTQY
TRBV7-2 ASTSPRVRTGELF
TRBV11-2 ASSTDPPLSEQY
TRBV7-8 ASSLGTSGASYEQY
TRBV29-1 SVIGSGSSYNEQF
TRBV12-3/TRBV12-4 ASRLVTGELF
TRBV7-2 ASSLTAPYSYNEQF
TRBV6-5 ASSYGRVNTEAF
TRBV7-6 ASSSDTRDEQF
TRBV24-1 ATSERPGLNNEQF
TRBV4-1 ASSQETQGGYEQY
TRBV6-2/TRBV6-3 ASMEFPSYEQY
TRBV19 ASSTNFGKLLNTEAF
TRBV5-1 ASSLEGGGIRNIQY
TRBV9 ASSVGGTENTEAF
TRBV15 ATSRDRDGSVNQPQH
TRBV12-3/TRBV12-4 ASSYIGRDTQY
TRBV12-3/TRBV12-4 ASSPLGRANTEAF
TRBV4-3 ASSQASGTGRTYEQY
TRBV3-1 ASSLEPGQGYEQY
TRBV12-3/TRBV12-4 ASSLPRFRTDTQY
TRBV12-3/TRBV12-4 ASSGAMRGNQPQH
TRBV4-1 ASSLGPSGSGTEAF
TRBV20-1 SVRAGDTQY
TRBV6-5 ASSRFSGHYEQY